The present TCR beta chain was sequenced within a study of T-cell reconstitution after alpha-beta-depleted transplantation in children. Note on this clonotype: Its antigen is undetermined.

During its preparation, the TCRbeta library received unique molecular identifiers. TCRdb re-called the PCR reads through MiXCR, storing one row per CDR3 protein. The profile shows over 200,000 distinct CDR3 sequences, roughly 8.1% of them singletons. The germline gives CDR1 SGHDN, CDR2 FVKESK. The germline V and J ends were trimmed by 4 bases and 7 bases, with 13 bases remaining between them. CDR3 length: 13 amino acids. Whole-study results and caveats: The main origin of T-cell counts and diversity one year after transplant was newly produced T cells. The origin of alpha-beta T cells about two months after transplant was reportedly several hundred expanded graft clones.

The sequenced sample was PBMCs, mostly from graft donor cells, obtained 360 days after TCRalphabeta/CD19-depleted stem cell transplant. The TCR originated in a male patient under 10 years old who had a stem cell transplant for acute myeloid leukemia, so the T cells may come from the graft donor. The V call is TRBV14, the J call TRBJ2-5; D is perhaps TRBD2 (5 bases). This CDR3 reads CASSPSPRGTQYF. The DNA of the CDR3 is TGTGCCAGCAGCCCGTCCCCCCGGGGGACCCAGTACTTC.